Sequencing of this TCR beta chain was carried out in a study of T-cell memory formation after mild COVID-19. MiXCR was run by TCRdb on the 5' RACE reads, yielding one entry per CDR3 protein. The sample lists fewer than 700,000 distinct CDR3 sequences, 20% to 25% seen once, with around 9.2% in the top ten. CDR1 and CDR2 from the germline V gene are SGDLS and YYNGEE. The length of the CDR3 is 16 residues. Trimming took off 0 bases at V and 0 bases at J, with 12 bases between the two ends. A few counts support this clonotype. This chain links TRBV9 with TRBJ1-2; D call uncertain. This clonotype was sampled from an adult woman who had mild COVID-19 (a few samples of this study predate the infection). Cell type and time point are not known. Material: PBMCs or a T cell subset sorted from them (not recorded which). The CDR3 DNA follows: TGTGCCAGCAGCGTAGATGAGCAGGACCCTAACTATGGCTACACCTTC. The encoded protein is CASSVDEQDPNYGYTF.